This TCR beta chain was observed in a study of cytomegalovirus exposure and HLA in healthy donors. With regard to this clone: Its antigen remains unknown.

The study ran its PCR with 60 Vbeta and 13 Jbeta primers. Repertoires were generated with immunoSEQ multiplex PCR, while TCRdb's copy carries only in-frame clones and drops some. This table holds over 65,000 clones, roughly 83% found once. Whole-study findings and limits: There were some public TCRs occurring in many donors, but most TCR sequences were rare.

Trimming shortened V by 4 bases and J by 7 bases, and 20 bases separated the two germline ends. This CDR3 is built from 16 residues. Per the germline V gene, CDR1 is SGDLS and CDR2 is YYNGEE. V and J are TRBV9 and TRBJ1-4, with D maybe TRBD1 (6 bases). Material for sequencing was PBMCs. The TCR originated in a woman in her thirties or forties in good health and CMV-seropositive. The CDR3 DNA follows: TGTGCCAGCAGCCCAAGTCTAAGGGGGAACGGTGAAAAACTGTTTTTT. This sequence encodes CASSPSLRGNGEKLFF.